This record concerns one T cell receptor (beta chain) sequence. No cognate antigen has been identified for it. There are no base qualities to consult, and no much larger clone falls within one base. The run used an Illumina NovaSeq 6000. cDNA libraries for TCRalpha and TCRbeta were prepared by 5'RACE using constant-segment primers, with sample barcodes and unique molecular identifiers added. Trizol reagent was used to extract RNA from every sample. Amplification of the libraries took two PCR steps, and the second step added a second sample barcode plus Illumina TruSeq adapters. Sequencing of the libraries was done on an Illumina NovaSeq, producing 2 x 150 bp paired-end reads. Regarding the original processing steps: The reads were demultiplexed and collapsed into UMI-guided consensus sequences using migec v1.2.7. With mixcr v2.1.11, UMI consensuses were aligned to TRA and TRB V and J templates and assembled into clonotypes. A clonotype was counted as expanded or contracted only if both edgeR and NoisET called the change significant, with noise models trained on biological replicates. For edgeR calls, the cutoffs were a false discovery rate-adjusted p below 0.01 and a log2 fold-change threshold of 1. As an exploratory analysis of dynamics, max-normalized trajectories of the 1000 most abundant clonotypes were examined with PCA combined with hierarchical clustering. Each responding clone was given a CD4 or CD8 phenotype based on the CD4+ and CD8+ repertoires, which had been sequenced separately. TCRdb applied fastp at Q25 and MiXCR to the public reads, then kept only in-frame beta chains. Every entry covers one CDR3 protein and lists the most common genes and DNA from its rows. The V and J calls reflect TCRdb's pipeline rather than the authors' work. The table for this sample lists 200,000 or so distinct CDR3 sequences; approximately 10% of them were counted only once. Of the sample, roughly 4% is held by the ten largest clones.

This entry belongs to a study of T-cell memory formation after mild COVID-19 (dated by TCRdb to about 2021). Regarding the research as a whole: Most TCR sequence clusters were specific to one of the two donors. Two young, previously healthy adult volunteers made up the cohort, one male and one female. In a couple of donors, T-cell clones that expanded and contracted after mild COVID-19 were tracked by sequencing TCRalpha and TCRbeta repertoires over time.

PBMCs were isolated by Ficoll-Paque density gradient centrifugation. Its CDR3 holds 15 amino acids, cysteine through phenylalanine. The entry retains the CDR3 DNA only, 45 bases that are in frame from base 1. Trimming at the junction amounts to 2 bases on V and 3 bases on J, and the germline ends lie 15 bases apart. From the germline V gene (reference sequence), CDR1 is DFQATT and CDR2 is SNEGSKA. Study-wide findings and limitations: From day 15 to 85, contracting clones showed balanced CD4/CD8 phenotypes, whereas a second wave of clones that expanded from day 15 to 37 leaned towards CD4+. Contracting CD4+ clones appeared mostly in the CM and EM memory subsets, whereas CD8+ clones were enriched in EMRA. Only a couple of mild cases were covered in the study, and larger cohorts including severe cases with pre-infection samples were considered necessary. The second-wave clones that peaked on day 37 were not confirmed to be SARS-CoV-2 specific. Some responding clones were detected in pre-infection memory, suggesting pre-existing cross-reactive memory T cells joined the SARS-CoV-2 response.

Sequenced input: PBMCs or a T cell subset sorted from them (not recorded which). The sequence was obtained from a man aged 18 to 29 who had mild COVID-19 (a few samples of this study predate the infection). The sample titles of this study are shuffled in the database, so cell type and time point are left out; the donor was told from shared clones. Recombination linked TRBV20-1 to TRBJ2-3, with the D gene tentatively TRBD1 or TRBD2, based on 6 matching bases in each. The sequence in DNA is TGCAGTGCTAGATTTCCGGGGGCGAGTACAGATACGCAGTATTTT. This yields the protein CSARFPGASTDTQYF.